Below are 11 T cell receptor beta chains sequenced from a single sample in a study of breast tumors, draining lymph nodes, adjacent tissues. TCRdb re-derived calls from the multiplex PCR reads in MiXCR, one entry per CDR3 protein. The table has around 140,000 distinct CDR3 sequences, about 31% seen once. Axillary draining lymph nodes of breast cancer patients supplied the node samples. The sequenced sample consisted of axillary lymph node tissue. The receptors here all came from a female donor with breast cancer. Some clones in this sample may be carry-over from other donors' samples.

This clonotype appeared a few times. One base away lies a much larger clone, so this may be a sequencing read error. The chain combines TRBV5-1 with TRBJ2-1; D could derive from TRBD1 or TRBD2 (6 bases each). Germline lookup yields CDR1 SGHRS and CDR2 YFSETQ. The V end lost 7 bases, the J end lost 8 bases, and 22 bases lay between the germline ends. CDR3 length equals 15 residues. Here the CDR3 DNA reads TGCGCCAGCCGCCGGGGGCGGGCAACGTTGGATGAGCAGTTCTTC. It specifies CASRRGRATLDEQFF.

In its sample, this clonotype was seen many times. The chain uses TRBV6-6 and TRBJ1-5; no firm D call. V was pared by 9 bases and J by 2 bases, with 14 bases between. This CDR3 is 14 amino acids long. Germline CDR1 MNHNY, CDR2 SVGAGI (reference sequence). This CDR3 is CASGDAWGNQPQHF. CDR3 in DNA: TGTGCCAGTGGAGACGCGTGGGGCAATCAGCCCCAGCATTTT.

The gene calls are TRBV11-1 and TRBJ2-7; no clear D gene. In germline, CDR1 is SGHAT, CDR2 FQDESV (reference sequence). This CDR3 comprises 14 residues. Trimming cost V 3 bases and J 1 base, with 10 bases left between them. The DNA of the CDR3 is TGTGCCAGCAGCTTCAGTGGGCCGTCCTACGAGCAGTACTTC. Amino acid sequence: CASSFSGPSYEQYF.

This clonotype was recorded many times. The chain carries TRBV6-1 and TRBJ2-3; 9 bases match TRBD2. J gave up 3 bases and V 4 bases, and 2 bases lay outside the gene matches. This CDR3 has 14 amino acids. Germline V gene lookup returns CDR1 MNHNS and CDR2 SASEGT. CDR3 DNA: TGTGCCAGCAGTGGCGGGGGGGCAACAGATACGCAGTATTTT. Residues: CASSGGGATDTQYF.

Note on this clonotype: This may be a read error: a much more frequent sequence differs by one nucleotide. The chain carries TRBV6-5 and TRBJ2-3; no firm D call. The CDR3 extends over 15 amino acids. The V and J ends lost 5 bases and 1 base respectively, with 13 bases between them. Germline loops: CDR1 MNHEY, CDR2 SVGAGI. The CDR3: CASSPVELGTDTQYF. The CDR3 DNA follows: TGTGCCAGCAGTCCTGTGGAGTTGGGCACAGATACGCAGTATTTT.

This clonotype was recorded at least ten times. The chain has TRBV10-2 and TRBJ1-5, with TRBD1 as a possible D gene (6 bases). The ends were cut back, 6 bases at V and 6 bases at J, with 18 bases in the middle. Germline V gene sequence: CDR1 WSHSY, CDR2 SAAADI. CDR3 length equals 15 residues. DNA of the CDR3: TGCGCCAGCAGGGAAATCACAGGGTTAGGTCAGCCCCAGCATTTT. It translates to CASREITGLGQPQHF.

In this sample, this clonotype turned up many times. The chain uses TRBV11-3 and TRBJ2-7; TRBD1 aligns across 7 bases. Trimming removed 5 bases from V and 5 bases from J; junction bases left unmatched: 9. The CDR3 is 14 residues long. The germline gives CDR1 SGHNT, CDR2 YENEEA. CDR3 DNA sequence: TGTGCCAGCAGCCCCCGACAGGGCCCCGACGAGCAGTACTTC. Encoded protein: CASSPRQGPDEQYF. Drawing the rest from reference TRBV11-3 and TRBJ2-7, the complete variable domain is EAGVVQSPRYKIIEKKQPVAFWCNPISGHNTLYWYLQNLGQGPELLIRYENEEAVDDSQLPKDRFSAERLKGVDSTLKIQPAELGDSAVYLCASSPRQGPDEQYFGPGTRLTVT.

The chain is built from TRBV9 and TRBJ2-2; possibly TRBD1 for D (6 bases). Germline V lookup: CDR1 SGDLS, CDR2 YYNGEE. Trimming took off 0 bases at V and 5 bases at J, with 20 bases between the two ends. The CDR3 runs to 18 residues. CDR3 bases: TGTGCCAGCAGCGTAGTGATATCCAGGGGTCCAACAACCGGGGAGCTGTTTTTT. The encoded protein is CASSVVISRGPTTGELFF.

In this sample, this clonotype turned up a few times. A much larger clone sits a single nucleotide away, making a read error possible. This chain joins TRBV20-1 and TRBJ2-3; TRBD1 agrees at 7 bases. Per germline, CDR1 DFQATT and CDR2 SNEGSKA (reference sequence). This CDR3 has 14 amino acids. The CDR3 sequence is CSAIDRVRTATQYF. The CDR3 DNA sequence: TGCAGTGCTATCGACAGGGTCCGCACAGCTACGCAGTATTTT.

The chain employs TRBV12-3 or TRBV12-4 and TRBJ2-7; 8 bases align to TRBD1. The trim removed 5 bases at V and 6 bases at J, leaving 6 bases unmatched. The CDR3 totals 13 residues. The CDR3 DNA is TGTGCCAGCAGTAGCCAGGGGGCAGGCGAGCAGTACTTC. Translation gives CASSSQGAGEQYF.

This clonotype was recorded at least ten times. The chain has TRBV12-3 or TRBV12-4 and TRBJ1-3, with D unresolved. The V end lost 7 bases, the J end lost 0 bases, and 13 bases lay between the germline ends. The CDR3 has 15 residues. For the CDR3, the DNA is TGTGCCAGCAACGACAAGGGTCTCTCTGGAAACACCATATATTTT. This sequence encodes CASNDKGLSGNTIYF.